These T cell receptor beta chains were read from a single sample in a study of cytomegalovirus exposure and HLA in healthy donors. Sequenced by immunoSEQ multiplex PCR; TCRdb stores in-frame clones only, minus some. Counted here are 220,000 or so clones, approximately 80% occurring once; the ten biggest clones make up around 4%. Source material: PBMCs. These receptor sequences come from a male donor in good health and CMV-seronegative. Each CDR3 is given with its conserved first and last residue. Fields, in order: clone size, J gene, V gene, D gene, CDR3 protein, CDR3 DNA. D genes are given only for firm matches. The size entry is marked missing in some rows and otherwise reads once, few, many or a size class.

. | TRBJ1-1 | TRBV28 | . | CASSLGQGTEAFF | TGTGCCAGCAGTTTGGGCCAGGGGACTGAAGCTTTCTTT
once | TRBJ2-5 | TRBV7-2 | TRBD1 | CASSLAATGVETQYF | TGTGCCAGCAGCTTAGCGGCGACAGGGGTAGAGACCCAGTACTTC
. | TRBJ2-1 | TRBV28 | . | CASSTTDEQFF | TGTGCCAGCAGTACAACAGATGAGCAGTTCTTC
. | TRBJ2-7 | TRBV5-4 | . | CASSVASYYEQYF | TGTGCCAGCAGCGTGGCCTCGTATTACGAGCAGTACTTC
. | TRBJ1-5 | TRBV7-9 | . | CASSLDSGNQPQHF | TGTGCCAGCAGCTTAGATTCTGGCAATCAGCCCCAGCATTTT
. | TRBJ2-4 | TRBV10-2 | . | CASSENRLAKNIQYF | TGCGCCAGCAGTGAGAACAGGCTAGCCAAAAACATTCAGTACTTC
. | TRBJ2-5 | TRBV6-1 | . | CASSETSGSSETQYF | TGTGCCAGCAGTGAAACGTCCGGGAGTTCAGAGACCCAGTACTTC
. | TRBJ1-2 | TRBV10-3 | . | CAISELDRNYGYTF | TGTGCCATCAGTGAGCTCGACAGAAACTATGGCTACACCTTC
few | TRBJ2-3 | TRBV7-9 | . | CASSSTGRASADTQYF | TGTGCCAGCAGCTCGACGGGCAGGGCAAGCGCAGATACGCAGTATTTT
. | TRBJ1-1 | TRBV6-5 | . | CASRPIGREAFF | TGTGCCAGCAGACCCATTGGGAGGGAAGCTTTCTTT
. | TRBJ2-7 | TRBV7-9 | TRBD1 | CASSLTGANEQYF | TGTGCCAGCAGCCTAACAGGGGCCAACGAGCAGTACTTC
. | TRBJ2-5 | TRBV28 | TRBD1 | CASSPVTGTETQYF | TGTGCCAGCAGTCCTGTGACAGGGACGGAGACCCAGTACTTC
. | TRBJ1-2 | TRBV2 | . | CASSDGTTRYGYTF | TGTGCCAGCAGTGATGGGACAACCCGCTATGGCTACACCTTC
. | TRBJ1-1 | TRBV5-1 | TRBD1 | CASSLGGPGGWVTEAFF | TGCGCCAGCAGCTTGGGGGGACCAGGGGGCTGGGTCACTGAAGCTTTCTTT
. | TRBJ1-1 | TRBV2 | TRBD1 | CASISGDRVTEAFF | TGTGCCAGCATTAGTGGGGACAGGGTCACTGAAGCTTTCTTT
once | TRBJ1-2 | TRBV9 | TRBD1 | CASSVGTGVQGYTF | TGTGCCAGCAGCGTAGGGACAGGGGTACAGGGCTACACCTTC
. | TRBJ2-7 | TRBV5-1 | . | CASTPRFGRDNEQYF | TGCGCCAGCACCCCGCGTTTCGGGAGAGATAACGAGCAGTACTTC
. | TRBJ1-2 | TRBV25-1 | . | CASSYGTLYGYTF | TGTGCCAGCAGTTACGGGACTTTGTATGGCTACACCTTC
. | TRBJ1-4 | TRBV11-3 | . | CASRLIRREATNEKLFF | TGTGCCAGCAGACTCATACGCAGGGAAGCAACTAATGAAAAACTGTTTTTT
. | TRBJ1-5 | TRBV19 | . | CASSLLNQPQHF | TGTGCCAGTAGCCTCCTTAATCAGCCCCAGCATTTT
. | TRBJ2-3 | TRBV6-4 | TRBD2 | CASSSGRATDTQYF | TGTGCCAGCAGTAGCGGGAGGGCCACAGATACGCAGTATTTT